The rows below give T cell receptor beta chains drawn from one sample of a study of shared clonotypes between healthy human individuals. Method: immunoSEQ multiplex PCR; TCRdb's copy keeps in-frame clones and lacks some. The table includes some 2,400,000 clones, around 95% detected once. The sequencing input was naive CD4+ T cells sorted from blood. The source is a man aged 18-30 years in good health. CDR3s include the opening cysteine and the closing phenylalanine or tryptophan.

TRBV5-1 CASSLTGGHEQYF
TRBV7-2 CASSLIDWGNTIYF
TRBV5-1 CASSSTGTGPYEQYF
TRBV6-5 CATHRGLGNYGYTF
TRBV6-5 CASSYRPTLYETQYF
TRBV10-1 CASSAPGTGENF
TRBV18 CASSLGTAVIYGYTF
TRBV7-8 CASTGLAGASGYEQYF
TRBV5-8 CASSLDRGETQYF
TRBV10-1 CASSEDRAYEQYF
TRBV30 CAWGVGPTRGYTF
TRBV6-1 CASTPTWSNQPQHF
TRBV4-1 CASSQEGGLLGAFF
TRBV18 CASSPLYIVGVGNTEAFF
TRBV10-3 CAISESGGGYTF
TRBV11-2 CASGRGETQYF
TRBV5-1 CASSSEEGRGTTEAFF
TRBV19 CASSRLTGTTEAFF
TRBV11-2 CASGNRGQSPEAFF
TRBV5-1 CASSSQGATDEQYF
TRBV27 CASSPQGRSGNTIYF
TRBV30 CAWSDTANQPQHF
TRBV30 CAWSRQGIGELFF
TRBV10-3 CAISDRAGINNEQFF
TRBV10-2 CASSRDSTYEQYF
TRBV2 CASSPDRGQGYTF
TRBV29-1 CSTETGMNTEAFF
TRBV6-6 CASSWLTGKETQYF
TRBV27 CASSLLARNQETQYF
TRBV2 CASKRDEGGTGELFF
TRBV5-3 CARSPGTSGRRATGKTDTQYF
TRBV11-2 CASSLRTSGSLSTDTQYF
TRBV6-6 CASSSGTEFSGNTIYF